The entry below describes one TCR beta chain. The antigen is not known. The source of the sample is a study of cytomegalovirus exposure and HLA in healthy donors. Study results and caveats: Generally TCR sequences proved uncommon, though certain public TCRs appeared in numerous donors.

Primers included in the PCR were 60 Vbeta and 13 Jbeta primers. Measured with immunoSEQ multiplex PCR; TCRdb has only the in-frame clones, and not every one. The sample has around 91,000 clones, approximately 78% seen once. The CDR3 is made up of 14 amino acids. Germline-derived CDR1 and CDR2 are SNHLY and FYNNEI. J gave up 5 bases and V 2 bases, and 4 bases lay outside the gene matches. This receptor was identified in a male donor in good health and CMV-seropositive. The material sequenced was PBMCs. The V call is TRBV2, the J call TRBJ2-7, with TRBD1 identical over 9 bases. Here the CDR3 reads CASSEWTGDHEQYF. CDR3 coding DNA: TGTGCCAGCAGTGAATGGACAGGGGACCACGAGCAGTACTTC.